The sequence of this T cell receptor (beta chain) was determined in a study of blood T cell repertoires in COVID-19. As for the study in general: Sites in the United States, Italy and Spain provided acute and convalescent COVID-19 samples. PBMCs, B-cell-depleted T cells, or T cells provided the cDNA or gDNA that made up the material.

This CDR3 has 13 residues. Trimming removed 4 bases from V and 6 bases from J, with 14 bases in between. Germline V gene sequence: CDR1 SQVTM, CDR2 ANQGSEA. Per the original data handling: Estimates of nucleated cell counts were drawn from the amplification of reference gene primers. The data were produced by immunoSEQ multiplex PCR, yet TCRdb's version contains in-frame clones alone and is incomplete. V and J calls and clone size follow that table, whereas D and trimming were derived from the DNA. The table has 250,000 to 350,000 clones, just over 85% seen once. This receptor was identified in a woman younger than 45 with active or convalescent COVID-19. The chain carries TRBV29-1 and TRBJ2-3, with D possibly matching TRBD1 (6 bases). The specimen sequenced was peripheral blood. Here the CDR3 reads CSVARGTGDTQYF. For the CDR3, the DNA is TGCAGCGTTGCAAGGGGCACAGGGGATACGCAGTATTTT.